These 14 T cell receptor beta chains came from one sample sequenced in a study of control samples from healthy donors and cancer patients. Using immunoSEQ multiplex PCR, the repertoire was profiled, and TCRdb retains in-frame clones only, with some absent. The sample lists 100,000 to 150,000 clones; 80% to 95% were seen once. Sequencing was carried out using blood. These receptors were obtained from a woman aged 50 to 60 in good health.

The CDR3: CASSLGVGTEAFF. The CDR3 nucleotides are TGTGCCAGCAGCTTAGGAGTCGGCACTGAAGCTTTCTTT. J is TRBJ1-1 and V is TRBV7-9; D not certain. The CDR3 contains 13 residues. The V gene's germline CDR1 is SEHNR and CDR2 FQNEAQ (reference sequence). Trimming cost V 1 base and J 4 bases, with 7 bases left between them.

The chain employs TRBV28 and TRBJ2-2, with D perhaps TRBD2 (6 bases). Germline V CDR1 and CDR2: MDHEN, SYDVKM. Trimming stripped 2 bases from V and 2 bases from J, with 12 bases between. CDR3 length: 16 residues. The CDR3 DNA reads as TGTGCCAGCAGTTTAACTAGGGACTTCAACACCGGGGAGCTGTTTTTT. Translation gives CASSLTRDFNTGELFF.

V is TRBV28 and J is TRBJ2-7; D assignment may be TRBD1 or TRBD2 (5 bases each). V gave up 5 bases and J gave up 5 bases, with 19 bases separating them. The CDR3 sequence is 15 residues long. The germline CDR1 and CDR2 sequences are MDHEN and SYDVKM. The CDR3 is CASSNRDQSSNEQYF. CDR3 coding DNA: TGTGCCAGCAGTAACCGGGACCAATCGTCCAACGAGCAGTACTTC.

This clone has only one observation. The chain links TRBV5-4 to TRBJ1-1; the match to TRBD1 covers 9 bases. The CDR3 is 15 residues long. Germline V gives CDR1 SGHNT, CDR2 YYREEE (reference sequence). Unmatched junction bases numbered 6, after V lost 2 bases and J lost 4 bases. The chain's CDR3 is CASSFEGTGTTEAFF. CDR3 sequence (DNA): TGTGCCAGCAGCTTTGAAGGGACAGGGACCACTGAAGCTTTCTTT.

The gene calls are TRBV7-4 and TRBJ2-5; TRBD2 is a possible D gene (5 bases). This CDR3 spans 15 amino acids. Germline V lookup: CDR1 SGHVT, CDR2 SQSDAQ. Trimming left V 1 base short and J 3 bases short, with 12 bases between. CDR3 sequence: CASSLGGPGEETQYF. CDR3 sequence (DNA): TGTGCCAGCAGCTTAGGAGGCCCCGGGGAAGAGACCCAGTACTTC.

The chain recombines TRBV6-5 with TRBJ2-2; 10 bases line up with TRBD1. Germline V lookup: CDR1 MNHEY, CDR2 SVGAGI. CDR3 length: 15 amino acids. V shed 7 bases and J 4 bases; nucleotides not matched to a gene: 6. In DNA form, the CDR3 reads TGTGCCAGCACCCTCTGGACAGGGGGCACCGGGGAGCTGTTTTTT. Encoded protein: CASTLWTGGTGELFF.

The rearrangement joins TRBV30 to TRBJ1-1; D is ambiguous. The ends were cut back, 8 bases at V and 0 bases at J, with 13 bases in the middle. The CDR3 length is 13 residues. Germline CDR1 GTSNPN, CDR2 SVGIG (reference sequence). The CDR3 coding sequence is TGTGCCGGAGTACGCTTCATGAACACTGAAGCTTTCTTT. Translating gives CAGVRFMNTEAFF. The whole variable domain, remainder taken from reference TRBV30 and TRBJ1-1, is SQTIHQWPATLVQPVGSPLSLECTVEGTSNPNLYWYRQAAGRGLQLLFYSVGIGQISSEVPQNLSASRPQDRQFILSSKKLLLSDSGFYLCAGVRFMNTEAFFGQGTRLTVV.

DNA of the CDR3: TGTGCCAGCAGTTTGAGGGGGAATGGGCACAATGAGCAGTTCTTC. This gives the protein CASSLRGNGHNEQFF. The rearrangement links TRBV28 to TRBJ2-1; D is perhaps TRBD1 (6 bases). The ends were cut back, 3 bases at V and 5 bases at J, with 14 bases in the middle. Germline values: CDR1 MDHEN, CDR2 SYDVKM. CDR3 length: 15 residues.

This chain links TRBV6-1 with TRBJ2-5, with no clear D. The V end was cut by 1 base, the J end by 6 bases, with 12 bases between. CDR1 and CDR2 (germline): MNHNS, SASEGT. The CDR3 loop spans 14 amino acids. This chain's CDR3 is CASSEGISGQTQYF. DNA of the CDR3: TGTGCCAGCAGTGAAGGGATATCGGGCCAGACCCAGTACTTC.

This clone was recorded a few times. The chain is built from TRBV7-2 and TRBJ1-2, with 7 bases that match TRBD1. The CDR3 runs 15 residues. Looked up from germline, CDR1 is SGHTA and CDR2 is FQGNSA. Losses at the gene ends were 4 bases for V and 4 bases for J; bases not matched to a gene: 9. CDR3: CASSSAGQSLYGYTF. Here the CDR3 DNA reads TGTGCCAGCAGCTCCGCGGGACAGAGCCTCTATGGCTACACCTTC.

DNA for the CDR3: TGTGCCAGTAGTATTGGGGTTTTGCCTGGGGCCAACGTCCTGACTTTC. Its protein is CASSIGVLPGANVLTF. V and J are TRBV19 and TRBJ2-6; no definite D call. Germline-derived CDR1 and CDR2 are LNHDA and SQIVND (reference sequence). V lost 3 bases and J 2 bases, leaving 11 bases between the germline ends. The CDR3 loop spans 16 amino acids.

In this sample, this clone turned up once. The gene calls are TRBV5-1 and TRBJ1-1; D might be TRBD1 (5 bases). Germline V CDR1 and CDR2: SGHRS, YFSETQ. V was cut by 2 bases and J by 0 bases, with 14 bases left in between. There are 16 residues in the CDR3. Written as DNA, the CDR3 is TGCGCCAGCAGCTTCTCCGGGGGATCGGTGAACACTGAAGCTTTCTTT. Translated: CASSFSGGSVNTEAFF.

The chain links TRBV28 to TRBJ2-3; D is perhaps TRBD1 (5 bases). V lost 6 bases and J 2 bases, leaving 15 bases between the germline ends. This CDR3 has 15 amino acids. The V gene's germline CDR1 is MDHEN and CDR2 SYDVKM. The CDR3 DNA follows: TGTGCCAGCAGCCAGGAGTACAGGTTCACAGATACGCAGTATTTT. This translates into CASSQEYRFTDTQYF.

The chain links TRBV4-1 to TRBJ1-1; no clear D. V was pared by 6 bases and J by 0 bases, with 8 bases between. Germline assignment: CDR1 MGHRA and CDR2 YSYEKL. The CDR3 spans 13 residues. The CDR3 reads CASRMSLNTEAFF. For the CDR3, the DNA is TGCGCCAGCAGAATGTCCCTGAACACTGAAGCTTTCTTT.